What follows describes a single T cell receptor beta chain. This specimen comes from a study of blood T cell repertoires in COVID-19. For the study at large: Acute and convalescent COVID-19 specimens originated in the United States, Italy and Spain. PBMCs, B-cell-depleted T cells, or T cells provided the cDNA or gDNA that made up the material.

The CDR3 is 16 residues long. Trimming cost V 5 bases and J 2 bases, with 19 bases left between them. The germline V gene encodes CDR1 SGHTA and CDR2 FQGNSA. In the source study's methods: Reference gene primer amplification yielded estimated nucleated cell counts. Produced via immunoSEQ multiplex PCR; TCRdb's table is partial and in-frame only. The V and J calls and clone size come from that table; D and trimming were worked out from the DNA. The sample holds tens of thousands of clones, approximately 83% seen once. This clonotype was obtained from a man in his 70s with acute or convalescent COVID-19. Sample: peripheral blood. The V call is TRBV7-2, the J call TRBJ2-7, with a tentative D call TRBD1 (7 bases). DNA of the CDR3: TGTGCCAGCAGCAAGAGGGTGGAGGGGGCCACCTACGAGCAGTACTTC. It specifies CASSKRVEGATYEQYF.